This TCR beta chain appears in the sequencing data of a study of PD-1 blockade in classical Hodgkin lymphoma. Regarding the study as a whole: The study found that TCR diversity rose significantly by C4D1 in CD4+ but not CD8+ cells. Among the patients, those starting nivolumab under 1 year after ASCT were excluded.

Turning to this clone: Its antigen is as yet unknown.

Sequencing used immunoSEQ multiplex PCR; TCRdb keeps in-frame clones, though not all of them. The sample contains some 34,000 clones, approximately 67% of which appear only once. Time point denoted: cycle 4 day 1 (C4D1), after less than 7 weeks of nivolumab. The patients all showed relapse after autologous stem cell transplantation, while their brentuximab vedotin exposure varied. V was clipped by 2 bases and J by 4 bases, with 10 bases between them. The germline CDR1 and CDR2 sequences are SGDLS and YYNGEE. The CDR3 covers 15 residues. The TCR comes from a human donor with classical Hodgkin lymphoma. This sample comprised peripheral blood mononuclear cells (PBMCs), obtained before the fourth cycle of nivolumab. The genes are TRBV9 and TRBJ2-6; D unresolved. The CDR3 DNA reads TGTGCCAGCAGCGTTCCTGGGTTAGGGGCCAACGTCCTGACTTTC. It yields the protein CASSVPGLGANVLTF.